The present TCR beta chain was sequenced within a study of T cells in Graves' hyperthyroidism and ophthalmopathy. Across the study: Upon initial diagnosis and before any treatment, peripheral blood was collected. Whole-study results and caveats: In the blood, most expanded thyroid clonotypes above 0.001 appeared as well.

Authors of the study amplified TCR beta CDR3 regions from RNA transcripts. The HTBI set primed first-round TCR CDR3 RT-PCR. One entry per CDR3 protein, called by TCRdb with MiXCR from the multiplex PCR reads. The repertoire holds 300,000 to 500,000 distinct CDR3 sequences, with just under 15% as singletons. Germline-derived CDR1 and CDR2 are LGHDT and YNNKEL (reference sequence). The CDR3 totals 15 residues. V was clipped by 5 bases and J by 0 bases; unmatched bases: 4. The sample holds many counts of this clonotype. Its antigen is not known. Participants, patients aged 18 to 65, had newly diagnosed hyperthyroidism with a duration under 2 months.

Material: blood. This TCR came from a woman aged 30 to 39 with Graves' hyperthyroidism. The chain carries TRBV3-1 and TRBJ2-1; 7 nucleotides line up with TRBD1. The CDR3 here is CASSFGTDSYNEQFF. Here the CDR3 DNA reads TGTGCCAGCAGCTTCGGGACAGACTCCTACAATGAGCAGTTCTTC.